This paragraph reports one T cell receptor beta chain. Sequence at one end of the junction differs from germline and may be a read error. For TCR beta, libraries came from quantitative 5'-RACE with molecular barcodes. TCRdb recomputed calls from the 5' RACE reads with MiXCR, one row per CDR3 protein. In the table there are under 300,000 distinct CDR3 sequences, about 11% of which are singletons. The V gene's germline CDR1 is SGHRS and CDR2 YFSETQ. This CDR3 region has 14 residues. The data originate from a study of CD8 T cells in ankylosing spondylitis. The rearrangement uses TRBV5-1 and TRBJ2-1; 8 bases align to TRBD2. This TCR derives from a male donor with ankylosing spondylitis or in good health (not recorded which). The specimen was blood, either unsorted or a sorted T cell fraction (not recorded which). CDR3 region: CASSLGSGGNGQFF. CDR3 DNA sequence: TGCGCCAGCAGCTTGGGGAGCGGGGGCAATGGGCAGTTCTTC.